This T cell receptor (beta chain) was obtained from a study of shared clonotypes between healthy human individuals. Points from the study as a whole: Expectations were that clonotype sharing among donors would be affected by sequencing depth.

Naive CD8 cells lacked CD45RO, underwent positive selection for CCR7 and left out terminally differentiated effector memory CD45RA+ cells. Sequencing used immunoSEQ multiplex PCR; TCRdb keeps in-frame clones, though not all of them. Counted here are under 700,000 clones, 85% to 95% occurring once; the ten biggest clones make up about 0.11%. To note about this clone: Antigen unknown.

The specimen was naive CD8+ T cells sorted from blood. The sequence was collected from a woman aged 25 to 39 in good health.

Here the CDR3 DNA reads TGTGCCAGCAGTTATTACAGTGAAACGAGACTCTACAATGAGCAGTTCTTC. Its protein is CASSYYSETRLYNEQFF. The rearrangement links TRBV27 to TRBJ2-1; the D is unclear. The V end was cut by 4 bases, the J end by 3 bases, with 19 bases between. The germline gives CDR1 MNHEY, CDR2 SMNVEV (reference sequence). The CDR3 is 17 amino acids.